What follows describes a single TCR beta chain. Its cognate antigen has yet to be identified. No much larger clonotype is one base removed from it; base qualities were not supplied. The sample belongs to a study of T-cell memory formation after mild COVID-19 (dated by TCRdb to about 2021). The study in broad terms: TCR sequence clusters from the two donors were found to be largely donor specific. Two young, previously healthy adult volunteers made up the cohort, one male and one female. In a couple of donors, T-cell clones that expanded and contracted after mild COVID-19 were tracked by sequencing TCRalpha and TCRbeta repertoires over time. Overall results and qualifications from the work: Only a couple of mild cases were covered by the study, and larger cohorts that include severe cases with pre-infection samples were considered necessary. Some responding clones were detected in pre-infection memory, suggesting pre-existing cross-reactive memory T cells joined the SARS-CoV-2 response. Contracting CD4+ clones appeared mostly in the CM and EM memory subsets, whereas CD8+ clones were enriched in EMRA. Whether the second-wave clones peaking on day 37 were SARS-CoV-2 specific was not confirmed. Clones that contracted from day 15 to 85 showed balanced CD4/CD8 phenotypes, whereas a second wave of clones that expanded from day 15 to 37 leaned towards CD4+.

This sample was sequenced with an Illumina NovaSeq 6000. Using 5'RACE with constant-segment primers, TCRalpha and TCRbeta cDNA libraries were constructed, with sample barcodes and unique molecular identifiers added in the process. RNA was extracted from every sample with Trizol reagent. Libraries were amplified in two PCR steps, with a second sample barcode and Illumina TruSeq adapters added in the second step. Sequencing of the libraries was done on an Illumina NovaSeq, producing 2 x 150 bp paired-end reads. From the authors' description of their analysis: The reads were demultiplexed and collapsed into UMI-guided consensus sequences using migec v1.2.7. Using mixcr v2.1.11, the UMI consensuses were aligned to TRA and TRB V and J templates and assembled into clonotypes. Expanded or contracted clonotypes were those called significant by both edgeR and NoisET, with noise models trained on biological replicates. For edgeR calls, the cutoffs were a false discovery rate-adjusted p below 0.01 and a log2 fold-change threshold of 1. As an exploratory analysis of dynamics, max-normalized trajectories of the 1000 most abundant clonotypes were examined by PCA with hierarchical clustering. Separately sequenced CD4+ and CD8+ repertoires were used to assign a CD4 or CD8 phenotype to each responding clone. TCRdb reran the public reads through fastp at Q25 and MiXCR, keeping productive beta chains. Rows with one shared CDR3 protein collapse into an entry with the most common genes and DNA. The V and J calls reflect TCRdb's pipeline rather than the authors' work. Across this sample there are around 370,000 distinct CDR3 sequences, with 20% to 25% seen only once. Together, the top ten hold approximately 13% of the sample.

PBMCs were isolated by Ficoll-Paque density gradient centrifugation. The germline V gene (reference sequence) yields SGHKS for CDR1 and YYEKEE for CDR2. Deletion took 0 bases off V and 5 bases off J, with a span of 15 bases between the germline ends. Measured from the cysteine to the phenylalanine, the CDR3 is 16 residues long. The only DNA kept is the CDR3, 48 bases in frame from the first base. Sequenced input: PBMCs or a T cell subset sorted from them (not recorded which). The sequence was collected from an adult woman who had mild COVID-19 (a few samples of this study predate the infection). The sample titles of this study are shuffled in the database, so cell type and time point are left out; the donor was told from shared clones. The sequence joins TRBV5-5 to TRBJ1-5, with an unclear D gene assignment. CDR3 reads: CASSLVREEWHQPQHF. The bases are TGTGCCAGCAGCTTGGTTAGGGAGGAGTGGCATCAGCCCCAGCATTTT.